The next 3 T cell receptor beta chains were all read from a single sample in a study of T cell responses to AZD1222 COVID-19 vaccine. This table comes from immunoSEQ multiplex PCR, and its TCRdb copy is limited to in-frame clones, with some not included. The table records 90,000 to 120,000 clones, about 87% of them present only once. The input for sequencing was peripheral blood, taken on day 0 of AZD1222 vaccination. The receptors originated from an adult in good health.

This clone was recorded once. This chain joins TRBV20-1 and TRBJ2-1; D is uncertain. V was cut by 3 bases and J by 7 bases, with 19 bases left in between. The CDR3 consists of 15 residues. Germline V CDR1 and CDR2: DFQATT, SNEGSKA (reference sequence). The CDR3 DNA reads TGCAGTGCTAGTCCTAGGAACTCCATGAAGAATGAGCAGTTCTTC. Protein sequence: CSASPRNSMKNEQFF.

This chain connects TRBV10-1 to TRBJ1-5, with D hard to call. Germline lookup yields CDR1 WNHNN and CDR2 SYGVQD (reference sequence). The ends were cut back, 7 bases at V and 4 bases at J, with 14 bases in the middle. CDR3 length: 14 amino acids. The CDR3 is CASKQSGVNQPQHF. The CDR3 coding sequence is TGCGCCAGCAAACAGAGTGGGGTTAATCAGCCCCAGCATTTT.

The chain recombines TRBV30 with TRBJ1-3; tentatively, D is TRBD1 (6 bases). The CDR3 has 15 residues. V lost 1 base and J 0 bases, leaving 10 bases between the germline ends. Germline V gene lookup returns CDR1 GTSNPN and CDR2 SVGIG (reference sequence). The DNA of the CDR3 is TGTGCCTGGAGTGCGGACAGCTTCTCTGGAAACACCATATATTTT. This gives the protein CAWSADSFSGNTIYF.